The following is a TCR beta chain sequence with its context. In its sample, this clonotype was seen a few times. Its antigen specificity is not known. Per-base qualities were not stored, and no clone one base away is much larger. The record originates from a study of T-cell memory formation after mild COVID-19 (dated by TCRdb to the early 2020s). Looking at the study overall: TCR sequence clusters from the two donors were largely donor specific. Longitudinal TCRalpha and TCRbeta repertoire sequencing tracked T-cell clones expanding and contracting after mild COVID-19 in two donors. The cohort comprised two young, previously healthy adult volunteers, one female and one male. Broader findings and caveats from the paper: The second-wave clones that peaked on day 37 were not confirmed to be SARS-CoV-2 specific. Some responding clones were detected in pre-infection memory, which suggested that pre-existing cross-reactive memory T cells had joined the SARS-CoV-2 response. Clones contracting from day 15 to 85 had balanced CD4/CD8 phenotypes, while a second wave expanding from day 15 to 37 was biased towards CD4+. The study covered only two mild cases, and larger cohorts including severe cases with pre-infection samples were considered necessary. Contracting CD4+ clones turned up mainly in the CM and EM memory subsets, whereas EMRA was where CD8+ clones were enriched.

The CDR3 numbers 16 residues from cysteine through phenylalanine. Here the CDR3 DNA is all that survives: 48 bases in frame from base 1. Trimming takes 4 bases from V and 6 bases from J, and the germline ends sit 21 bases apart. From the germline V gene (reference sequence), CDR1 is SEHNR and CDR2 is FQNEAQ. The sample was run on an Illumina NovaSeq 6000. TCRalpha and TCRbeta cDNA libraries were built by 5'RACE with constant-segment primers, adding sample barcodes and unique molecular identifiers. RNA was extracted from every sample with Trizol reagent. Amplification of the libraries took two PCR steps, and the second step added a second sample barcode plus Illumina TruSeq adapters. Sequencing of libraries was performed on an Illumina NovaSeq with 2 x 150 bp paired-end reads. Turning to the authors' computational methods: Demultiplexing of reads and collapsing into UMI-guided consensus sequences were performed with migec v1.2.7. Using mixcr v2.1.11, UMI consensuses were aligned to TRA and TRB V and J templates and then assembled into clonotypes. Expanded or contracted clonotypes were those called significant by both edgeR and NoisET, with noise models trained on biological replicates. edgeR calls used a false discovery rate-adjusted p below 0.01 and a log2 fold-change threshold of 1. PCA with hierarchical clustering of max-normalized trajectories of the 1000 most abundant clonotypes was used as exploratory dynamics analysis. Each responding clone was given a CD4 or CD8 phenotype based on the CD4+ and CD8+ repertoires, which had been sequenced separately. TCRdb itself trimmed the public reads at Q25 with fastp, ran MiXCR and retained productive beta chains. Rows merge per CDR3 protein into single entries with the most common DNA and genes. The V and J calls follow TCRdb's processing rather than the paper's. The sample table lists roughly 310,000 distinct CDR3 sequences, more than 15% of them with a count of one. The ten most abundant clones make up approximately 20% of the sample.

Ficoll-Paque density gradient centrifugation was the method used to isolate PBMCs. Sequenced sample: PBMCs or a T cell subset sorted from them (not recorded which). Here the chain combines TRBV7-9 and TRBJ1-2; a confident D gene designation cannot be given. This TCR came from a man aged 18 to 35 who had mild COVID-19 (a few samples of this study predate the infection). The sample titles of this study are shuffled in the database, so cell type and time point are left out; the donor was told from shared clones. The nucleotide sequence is TGTGCCAGCAGCTCACTGGGGATCGGGGTTGGGCATGGCTACACCTTC. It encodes CASSSLGIGVGHGYTF. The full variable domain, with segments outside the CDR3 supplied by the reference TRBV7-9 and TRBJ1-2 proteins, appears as DTGVSQNPRHKITKRGQNVTFRCDPISEHNRLYWYRQTLGQGPEFLTYFQNEAQLEKSRLLSDRFSAERPKGSFSTLEIQRTEQGDSAMYLCASSSLGIGVGHGYTFGSGTRLTVV.